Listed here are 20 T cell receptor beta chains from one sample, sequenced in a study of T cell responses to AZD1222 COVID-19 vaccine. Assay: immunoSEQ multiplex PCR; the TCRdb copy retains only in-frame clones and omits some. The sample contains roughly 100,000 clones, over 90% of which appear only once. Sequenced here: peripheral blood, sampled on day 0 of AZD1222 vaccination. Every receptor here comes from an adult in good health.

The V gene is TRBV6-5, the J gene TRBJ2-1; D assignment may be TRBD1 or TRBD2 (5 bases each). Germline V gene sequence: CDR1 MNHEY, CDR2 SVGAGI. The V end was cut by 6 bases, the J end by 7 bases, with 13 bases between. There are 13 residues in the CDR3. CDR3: CASSTGGSNEQFF. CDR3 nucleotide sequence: TGTGCCAGCAGCACAGGAGGATCGAATGAGCAGTTCTTC.

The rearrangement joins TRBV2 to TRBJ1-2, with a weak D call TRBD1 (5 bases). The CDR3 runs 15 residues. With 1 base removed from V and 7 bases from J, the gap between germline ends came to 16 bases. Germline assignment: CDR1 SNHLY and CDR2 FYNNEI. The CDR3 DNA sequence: TGTGCCAGCAGTGAAGTGGGGGGTGCGCTTACTGGCTACACCTTC. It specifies CASSEVGGALTGYTF.

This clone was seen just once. CDR3 in amino acids: CASSIVPGTLEGYTF. CDR3 DNA: TGTGCCAGTAGTATAGTTCCAGGGACGCTTGAGGGCTACACCTTC. J is TRBJ1-2 and V is TRBV19, with a weak D call TRBD1 (5 bases). The CDR3 totals 15 residues. The germline V gene encodes CDR1 LNHDA and CDR2 SQIVND (reference sequence). Trimming took off 1 base at V and 8 bases at J, with 17 bases between the two ends.

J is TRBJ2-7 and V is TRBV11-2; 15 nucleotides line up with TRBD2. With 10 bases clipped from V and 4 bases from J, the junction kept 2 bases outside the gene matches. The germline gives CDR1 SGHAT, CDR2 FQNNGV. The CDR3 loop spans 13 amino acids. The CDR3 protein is CATGLAGGYEQYF. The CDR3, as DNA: TGTGCCACCGGACTAGCGGGAGGGTACGAGCAGTACTTC. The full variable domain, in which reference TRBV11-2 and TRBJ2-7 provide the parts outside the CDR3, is EAGVAQSPRYKIIEKRQSVAFWCNPISGHATLYWYQQILGQGPKLLIQFQNNGVVDDSQLPKDRFSAERLKGVDSTLKIQPAKLEDSAVYLCATGLAGGYEQYFGPGTRLTVT.

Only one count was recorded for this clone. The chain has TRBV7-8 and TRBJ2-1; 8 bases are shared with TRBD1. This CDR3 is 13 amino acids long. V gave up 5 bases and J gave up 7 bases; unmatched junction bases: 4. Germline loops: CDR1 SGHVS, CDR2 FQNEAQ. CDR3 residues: CASSKGQVNEQFF. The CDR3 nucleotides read TGTGCCAGCAGCAAGGGACAGGTGAATGAGCAGTTCTTC.

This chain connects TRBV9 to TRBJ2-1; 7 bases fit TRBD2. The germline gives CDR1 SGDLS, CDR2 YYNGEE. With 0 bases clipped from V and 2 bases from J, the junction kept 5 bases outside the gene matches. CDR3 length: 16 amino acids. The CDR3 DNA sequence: TGTGCCAGCAGCGTAGGCGTCGGGAGGACCTACAATGAGCAGTTCTTC. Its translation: CASSVGVGRTYNEQFF.

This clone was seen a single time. DNA for the CDR3: TGCGCCAGCAGCCAAGTGCAGGGAGATACGCAGTATTTT. Its translation: CASSQVQGDTQYF. V and J are TRBV4-3 and TRBJ2-3, with a weak D call TRBD1 (5 bases). This CDR3 is 13 amino acids long. Germline V gene sequence: CDR1 LGHNA, CDR2 YSLEER. The ends were cut back, 1 base at V and 5 bases at J, with 7 bases in the middle.

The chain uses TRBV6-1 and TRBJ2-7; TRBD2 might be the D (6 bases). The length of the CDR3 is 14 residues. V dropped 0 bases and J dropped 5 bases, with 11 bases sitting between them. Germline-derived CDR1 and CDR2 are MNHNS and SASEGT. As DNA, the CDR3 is TGTGCCAGCAGTGAAGCGTTTGGAGGGAACGAGCAGTACTTC. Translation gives CASSEAFGGNEQYF.

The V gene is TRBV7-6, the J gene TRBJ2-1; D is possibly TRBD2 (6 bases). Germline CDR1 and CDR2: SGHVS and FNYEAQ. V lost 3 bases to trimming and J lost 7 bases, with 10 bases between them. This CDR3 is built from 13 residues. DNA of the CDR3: TGTGCCAGCAGCTTGGGACTCCTGAATGAGCAGTTCTTC. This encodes CASSLGLLNEQFF.

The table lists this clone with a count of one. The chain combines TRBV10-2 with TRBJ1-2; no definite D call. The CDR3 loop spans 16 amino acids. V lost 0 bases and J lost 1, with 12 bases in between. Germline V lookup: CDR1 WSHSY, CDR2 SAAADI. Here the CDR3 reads CASSESGGVGNYGYTF. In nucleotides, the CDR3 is TGCGCCAGCAGTGAGTCCGGCGGGGTCGGTAACTATGGCTACACCTTC.

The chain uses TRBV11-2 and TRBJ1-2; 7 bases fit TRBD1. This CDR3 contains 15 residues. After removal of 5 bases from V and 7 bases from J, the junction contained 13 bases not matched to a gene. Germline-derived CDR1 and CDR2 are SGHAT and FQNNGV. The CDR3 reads CASSLGQASSTGYTF. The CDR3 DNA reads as TGTGCCAGCAGCCTAGGACAGGCCTCATCAACTGGCTACACCTTC.

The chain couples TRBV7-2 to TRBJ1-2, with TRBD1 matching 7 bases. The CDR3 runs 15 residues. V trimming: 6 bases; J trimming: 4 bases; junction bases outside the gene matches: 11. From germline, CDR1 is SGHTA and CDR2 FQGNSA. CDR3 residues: CASRTGRNDGYGYTF. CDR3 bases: TGTGCCAGCAGGACAGGGAGAAACGATGGCTATGGCTACACCTTC. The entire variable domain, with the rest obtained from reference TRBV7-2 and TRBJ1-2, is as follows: GAGVSQSPSNKVTEKGKDVELRCDPISGHTALYWYRQSLGQGLEFLIYFQGNSAPDKSGLPSDRFSAERTGGSVSTLTIQRTQQEDSAVYLCASRTGRNDGYGYTFGSGTRLTVV.

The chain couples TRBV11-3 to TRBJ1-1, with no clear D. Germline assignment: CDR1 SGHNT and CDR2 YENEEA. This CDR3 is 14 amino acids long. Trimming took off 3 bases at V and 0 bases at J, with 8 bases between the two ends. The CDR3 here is CASSFSSVNTEAFF. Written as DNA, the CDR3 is TGTGCCAGCAGCTTCTCTAGCGTGAACACTGAAGCTTTCTTT. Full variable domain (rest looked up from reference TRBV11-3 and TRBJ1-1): EAGVVQSPRYKIIEKKQPVAFWCNPISGHNTLYWYLQNLGQGPELLIRYENEEAVDDSQLPKDRFSAERLKGVDSTLKIQPAELGDSAVYLCASSFSSVNTEAFFGQGTRLTVV.

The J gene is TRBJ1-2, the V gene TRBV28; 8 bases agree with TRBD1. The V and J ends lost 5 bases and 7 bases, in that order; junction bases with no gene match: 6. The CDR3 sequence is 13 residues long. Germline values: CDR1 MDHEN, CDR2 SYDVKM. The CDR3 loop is CASSTRTGPGYTF. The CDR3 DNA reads TGTGCCAGCAGTACCCGGACAGGGCCTGGCTACACCTTC.

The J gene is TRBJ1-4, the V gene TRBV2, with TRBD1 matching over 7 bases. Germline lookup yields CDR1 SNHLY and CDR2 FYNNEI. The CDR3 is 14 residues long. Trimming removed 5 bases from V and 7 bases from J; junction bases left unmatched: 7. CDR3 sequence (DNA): TGTGCCAGCAGTCCAAGGGGGCTTGGTGAAAAACTGTTTTTT. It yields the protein CASSPRGLGEKLFF.

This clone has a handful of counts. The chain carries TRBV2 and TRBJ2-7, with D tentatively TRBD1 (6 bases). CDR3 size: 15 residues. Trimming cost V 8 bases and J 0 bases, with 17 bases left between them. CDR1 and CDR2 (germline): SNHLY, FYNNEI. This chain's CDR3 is CASFRTAPSSYEQYF. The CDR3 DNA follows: TGTGCCAGCTTTCGGACAGCCCCAAGCTCCTACGAGCAGTACTTC. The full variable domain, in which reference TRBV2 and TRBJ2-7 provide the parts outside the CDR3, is EPEVTQTPSHQVTQMGQEVILRCVPISNHLYFYWYRQILGQKVEFLVSFYNNEISEKSEIFDDQFSVERPDGSNFTLKIRSTKLEDSAMYFCASFRTAPSSYEQYFGPGTRLTVT.

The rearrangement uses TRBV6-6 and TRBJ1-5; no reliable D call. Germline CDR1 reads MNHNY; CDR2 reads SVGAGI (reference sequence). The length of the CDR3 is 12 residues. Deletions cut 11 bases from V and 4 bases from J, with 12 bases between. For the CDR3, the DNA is TGTGCCGCTAGGTCTGGGAATCAGCCCCAGCATTTT. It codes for CAARSGNQPQHF.

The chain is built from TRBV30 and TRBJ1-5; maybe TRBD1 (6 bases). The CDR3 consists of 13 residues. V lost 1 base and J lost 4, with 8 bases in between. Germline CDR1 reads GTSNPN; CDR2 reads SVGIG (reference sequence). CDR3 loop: CAWSADRNQPQHF. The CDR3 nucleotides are TGTGCCTGGAGTGCTGACAGGAATCAGCCCCAGCATTTT.

The CDR3 DNA is TGTGCCAGCAGCTTGTACAGGGTACCCGGGGAGCTGTTTTTT. This gives the protein CASSLYRVPGELFF. The V and J genes are TRBV5-4 and TRBJ2-2; D may be TRBD1 (6 bases). Germline-derived CDR1 and CDR2 are SGHNT and YYREEE (reference sequence). V was cut by 1 base and J by 6 bases, with 10 bases left in between. This CDR3 is built from 14 residues.

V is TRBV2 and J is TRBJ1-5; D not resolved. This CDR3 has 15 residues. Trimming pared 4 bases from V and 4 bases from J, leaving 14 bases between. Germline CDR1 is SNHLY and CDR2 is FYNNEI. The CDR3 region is CASSVDPDLNQPQHF. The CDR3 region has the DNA TGTGCCAGCAGTGTAGACCCGGACCTAAATCAGCCCCAGCATTTT.